The 25 T cell receptor beta chains reported below all come from one sample, sequenced in a study of control samples from healthy donors and cancer patients. Sequenced by immunoSEQ multiplex PCR; TCRdb stores in-frame clones only, minus some. Among some 150,000 clones, 91% were seen once, and the ten largest hold over 1.2%. Material for sequencing was blood. The receptors derive from a woman in her 30s in good health.

In this sample, this clone turned up once. This rearrangement joins TRBV3-1 (or the pseudogene TRBV3-2) to TRBJ1-1; possibly TRBD1 for D (5 bases). The ends were cut back, 2 bases at V and 0 bases at J, with 7 bases in the middle. This CDR3 is built from 14 residues. In germline, CDR1 is LGHDT, CDR2 YNNKEL (reference sequence). This chain's CDR3 is CASSQRQLNTEAFF. The CDR3 DNA sequence: TGTGCCAGCAGCCAAAGACAGCTGAACACTGAAGCTTTCTTT.

This chain links TRBV7-2 with TRBJ1-4; no clear D gene. Between the trimmed V and J ends, which lost 1 base and 4 bases, there was a span of 7 bases. The CDR3 has 14 residues. Germline CDR1 SGHTA, CDR2 FQGNSA. DNA of the CDR3: TGTGCCAGCAGCTTAGGGGGTCTTAATGAAAAACTGTTTTTT. Encoded protein: CASSLGGLNEKLFF.

The V call is TRBV4-3, the J call TRBJ1-5; D unclear. Germline CDR1 LGHNA, CDR2 YSLEER. V was pared by 0 bases and J by 3 bases, with 3 bases between. This CDR3 comprises 13 residues. CDR3 coding DNA: TGCGCCAGCAGCCAAGATCCCAATCAGCCCCAGCATTTT. Protein sequence: CASSQDPNQPQHF.

DNA for the CDR3: TGTGCCAGCAGTGAAGGGACAGGGGGCACTGAAGCTTTCTTT. This translates into CASSEGTGGTEAFF. This rearrangement joins TRBV6-1 to TRBJ1-1; TRBD1 matches 10 bases. Per the germline V gene, CDR1 is MNHNS and CDR2 is SASEGT. The CDR3 totals 14 residues. V dropped 1 base and J dropped 4; count of bases not matched to a gene: 0.

The chain links TRBV3-1 (or the pseudogene TRBV3-2) to TRBJ1-2, with D maybe TRBD1 (5 bases). Deletions cut 1 base from V and 7 bases from J, with 10 bases between. Germline V gene data show CDR1 as LGHDT and CDR2 as YNNKEL (reference sequence). The CDR3 has 13 residues. As DNA, the CDR3 is TGTGCCAGCAGCCAAGTGTCAGGGTTTGGCTACACCTTC. Amino acids: CASSQVSGFGYTF.

This clone was picked up one time. This sequence joins TRBV27 and TRBJ2-3, with TRBD2 matching over 10 bases. CDR1 is MNHEY, CDR2 SMNVEV, per germline (reference sequence). This CDR3 has 16 amino acids. V lost 0 bases and J lost 4; bases outside the gene matches: 4. In DNA form, the CDR3 reads TGTGCCAGCAGTTTATCGGTAGCGGGGGGACCAGATACGCAGTATTTT. Protein sequence: CASSLSVAGGPDTQYF.

The chain combines TRBV7-9 with TRBJ2-2, with D unclear. Germline CDR1 and CDR2: SEHNR and FQNEAQ (reference sequence). This CDR3 is 13 amino acids long. V lost 5 bases and J 4 bases, leaving 8 bases between the germline ends. The CDR3 DNA follows: TGTGCCAGCAGCACGACCCCCACCGGGGAGCTGTTTTTT. Translating gives CASSTTPTGELFF. Using reference TRBV7-9 and TRBJ2-2 for the parts outside the CDR3, the full variable domain is DTGVSQNPRHKITKRGQNVTFRCDPISEHNRLYWYRQTLGQGPEFLTYFQNEAQLEKSRLLSDRFSAERPKGSFSTLEIQRTEQGDSAMYLCASSTTPTGELFFGEGSRLTVL.

This chain uses TRBV10-3 with TRBJ1-5; TRBD1 matches 10 bases. Germline CDR1 and CDR2: ENHRY and SYGVKD. J lost 6 bases, V lost 0 bases, and 2 bases had no gene match. The CDR3 loop spans 15 amino acids. For the CDR3, the DNA is TGTGCCATCAGTGAGTCCGGACAGGGGGGTCAGCCCCAGCATTTT. Encoded protein: CAISESGQGGQPQHF.

This clone was seen a handful of times. The rearrangement links TRBV2 to TRBJ2-1; unclear D gene. The V and J ends lost 3 bases and 6 bases respectively, with 6 bases between them. Germline values: CDR1 SNHLY, CDR2 FYNNEI. The CDR3 has 12 residues. The CDR3 sequence: CASSDGPNEQFF. CDR3 nucleotides: TGTGCCAGCAGTGACGGACCCAATGAGCAGTTCTTC.

V and J are TRBV9 and TRBJ2-1; 7 bases align to TRBD1. Germline CDR1 and CDR2: SGDLS and YYNGEE. The junction had 6 bases not matched to a gene; V was cut back by 0 bases and J by 15 bases. The CDR3 is 12 residues long. The CDR3 nucleotides are TGTGCCAGCAGCGTAGGAAGGGGGCGGCCGTTCTTC. Residues: CASSVGRGRPFF. Together with reference TRBV9 and TRBJ2-1, the CDR3 gives the full variable domain: DSGVTQTPKHLITATGQRVTLRCSPRSGDLSVYWYQQSLDQGLQFLIQYYNGEERAKGNILERFSAQQFPDLHSELNLSSLELGDSALYFCASSVGRGRPFFGPGTRLTVL.

The J gene is TRBJ1-4, the V gene TRBV27, with a weak D call TRBD1 (6 bases). V was shortened by 2 bases and J by 8 bases, with 12 bases between the two germline ends. Looked up from germline, CDR1 is MNHEY and CDR2 is SMNVEV (reference sequence). This CDR3 region has 14 residues. The CDR3 bases are TGTGCCAGCAGTTTAGGGGGGCCAAAGGAAAAACTGTTTTTT. Translating gives CASSLGGPKEKLFF.

The chain links TRBV29-1 to TRBJ2-2, with 7 bases fitting TRBD1. J was trimmed by 2 bases and V by 6 bases; bases with no gene match: 3. Germline CDR1 is SQVTM and CDR2 is ANQGSEA. The CDR3 length is 13 residues. The CDR3 sequence is CSVRQGNTGELFF. The CDR3 DNA sequence: TGCAGCGTCCGACAGGGAAACACCGGGGAGCTGTTTTTT.

In DNA, the CDR3 is TGTGCCAGCTCACCAGGTAGCGGGAGCTCCTACAATGAGCAGTTCTTC. It codes for CASSPGSGSSYNEQFF. The chain links TRBV18 to TRBJ2-1, with 9 bases identical to TRBD2. CDR1 is KGHSH and CDR2 is LQKENI in the germline V gene. This CDR3 region has 16 residues. V shed 2 bases and J 0 bases; nucleotides not matched to a gene: 2.

This chain links TRBV10-3 with TRBJ2-7, with 7 bases lining up with TRBD2. Near its end, the DNA agrees better with TRBJ2-5, so the J call may be wrong. Germline V gene data show CDR1 as ENHRY and CDR2 as SYGVKD. This CDR3 has 13 residues. The CDR3 DNA reads as TGTGCCATCATGGCTAGCGGAGAAGAGACCCAGTACTTC. Translation gives CAIMASGEETQYF.

As concerns this clone: The sample holds other DNA sequences that translate to the same CDR3. The chain links TRBV24-1 to TRBJ2-3; TRBD1 matches 7 bases. Unmatched junction bases numbered 1, after V lost 5 bases and J lost 3 bases. The CDR3 loop spans 13 amino acids. Germline-derived CDR1 and CDR2 are KGHDR and SFDVKD. Here the CDR3 reads CATSGRGTDTQYF. CDR3 DNA sequence: TGTGCCACCAGTGGCAGGGGGACAGATACGCAGTATTTT.

The chain recombines TRBV6-5 with TRBJ2-7; 9 bases align to TRBD1. The germline V gene has CDR1 MNHEY and CDR2 SVGAGI. This CDR3 region has 15 residues. With V trimmed by 2 bases and J by 1 base, 3 bases remained unmatched. As DNA, the CDR3 is TGTGCCAGCAGTTACGGGGACAGGGTATCCTACGAGCAGTACTTC. Encoded protein: CASSYGDRVSYEQYF.

The chain carries TRBV2 and TRBJ1-4; D possibly corresponds to TRBD1 (5 bases). CDR1 and CDR2 from the germline V gene are SNHLY and FYNNEI. Trimming removed 1 base at V and 7 bases at J, with 13 bases between. This CDR3 region has 15 residues. In DNA, the CDR3 is TGTGCCAGCAGTGAAGGATCCCAGGGAGGTGAAAAACTGTTTTTT. This gives the protein CASSEGSQGGEKLFF.

The chain combines TRBV4-2 with TRBJ1-3, with D tentatively TRBD1 (6 bases). V was cut by 4 bases and J by 4 bases, with 11 bases left in between. The CDR3 extends over 14 amino acids. Germline values: CDR1 LGHNA, CDR2 YNFKEQ. The chain's CDR3 is CASSRYRAGNTIYF. DNA for the CDR3: TGTGCCAGCAGCCGGTACAGGGCAGGAAACACCATATATTTT.

The chain employs TRBV3-1 (or the pseudogene TRBV3-2) and TRBJ1-4; the match to TRBD1 covers 8 bases. Germline CDR1 LGHDT, CDR2 YNNKEL (reference sequence). The CDR3 is 13 residues long. V shed 4 bases and J 8 bases; nucleotides not matched to a gene: 3. The CDR3: CASSPRQGEKLFF. The CDR3 DNA follows: TGTGCCAGCAGCCCCCGACAGGGGGAAAAACTGTTTTTT.

The chain joins TRBV24-1 to TRBJ2-7; 7 positions agree with TRBD2. After removal of 2 bases from V and 6 bases from J, the junction contained 3 bases not matched to a gene. Germline values: CDR1 KGHDR, CDR2 SFDVKD. The length of the CDR3 is 13 residues. The DNA for the CDR3 is TGTGCCACCAGTGATTCGCCGGGGGGCGAGCAGTACTTC. Its protein is CATSDSPGGEQYF.

V and J are TRBV5-6 and TRBJ2-7, with D hard to call. V lost 0 bases and J 0 bases, leaving 4 bases between the germline ends. This CDR3 has 13 amino acids. Germline values: CDR1 SGHDT, CDR2 YYEEEE. This CDR3 is CASSLGSSYEQYF. CDR3 DNA: TGTGCCAGCAGCTTGGGGAGCTCCTACGAGCAGTACTTC.

This chain joins TRBV7-3 and TRBJ2-2; 8 bases align to TRBD1. J was trimmed by 1 base and V by 4 bases; bases with no gene match: 2. This CDR3 has 15 residues. Germline loops: CDR1 SGHTA, CDR2 FQGTGA. The DNA of the CDR3 is TGTGCCAGCAGCTCACAGGGGGGGAACACCGGGGAGCTGTTTTTT. Residues: CASSSQGGNTGELFF.

The genes are TRBV20-1 and TRBJ2-7; D may be TRBD1 (5 bases). The CDR3 covers 14 residues. Trimming shortened V by 3 bases and J by 3 bases, and 15 bases separated the two germline ends. The germline gives CDR1 DFQATT, CDR2 SNEGSKA (reference sequence). The CDR3 nucleotides read TGCAGTGCTAGTTTGGCAGGGCGTATCTACGAGCAGTACTTC. Its translation: CSASLAGRIYEQYF.

This clone came up a few times. The DNA of the CDR3 is TGTGCCAGCAGCTTAGTTAGGACTAGATCCTACGAGCAGTACTTC. It codes for CASSLVRTRSYEQYF. This rearrangement joins TRBV7-8 to TRBJ2-7, with 7 nucleotides matching TRBD2. The CDR3 is 15 amino acids. With V trimmed by 1 base and J by 1 base, 4 bases remained unmatched. Germline CDR1 and CDR2: SGHVS and FQNEAQ.

CDR3 sequence: CASSQDGLAGTYEQYF. The DNA of the CDR3 is TGTGCCAGCAGCCAAGATGGCCTAGCGGGGACCTACGAGCAGTACTTC. The rearrangement links TRBV3-1 (or the pseudogene TRBV3-2) to TRBJ2-7; 9 bases are shared with TRBD2. CDR3 size: 16 residues. The V gene's germline CDR1 is LGHDT and CDR2 YNNKEL (reference sequence). The trim removed 0 bases at V and 2 bases at J, leaving 5 bases unmatched.